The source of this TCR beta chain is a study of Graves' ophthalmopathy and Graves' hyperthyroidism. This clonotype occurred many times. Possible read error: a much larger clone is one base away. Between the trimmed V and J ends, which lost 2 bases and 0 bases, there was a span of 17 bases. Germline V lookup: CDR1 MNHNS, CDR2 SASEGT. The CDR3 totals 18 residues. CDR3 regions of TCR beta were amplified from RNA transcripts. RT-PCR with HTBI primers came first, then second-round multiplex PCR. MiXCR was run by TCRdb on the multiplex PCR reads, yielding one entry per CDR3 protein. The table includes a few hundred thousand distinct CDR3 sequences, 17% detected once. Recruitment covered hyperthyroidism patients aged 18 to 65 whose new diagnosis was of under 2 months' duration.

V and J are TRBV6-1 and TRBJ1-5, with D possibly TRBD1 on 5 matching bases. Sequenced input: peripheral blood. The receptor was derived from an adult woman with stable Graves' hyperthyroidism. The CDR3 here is CASSESGWATYSNQPQHF. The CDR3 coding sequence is TGTGCCAGCAGTGAATCAGGGTGGGCTACTTATAGCAATCAGCCCCAGCATTTT.